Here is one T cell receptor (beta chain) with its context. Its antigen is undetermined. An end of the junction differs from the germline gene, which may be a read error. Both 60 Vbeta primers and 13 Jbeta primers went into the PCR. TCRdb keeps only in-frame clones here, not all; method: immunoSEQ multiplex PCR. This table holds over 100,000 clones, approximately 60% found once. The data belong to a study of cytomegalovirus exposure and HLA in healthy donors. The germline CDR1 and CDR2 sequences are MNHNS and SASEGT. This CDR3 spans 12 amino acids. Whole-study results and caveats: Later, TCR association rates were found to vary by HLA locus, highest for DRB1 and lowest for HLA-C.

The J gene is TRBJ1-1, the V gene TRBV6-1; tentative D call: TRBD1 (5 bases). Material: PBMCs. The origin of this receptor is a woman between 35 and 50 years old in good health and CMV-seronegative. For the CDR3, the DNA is TGTGTCAGCACGTCCGGGGGGACTGAAGCTTTCTTT. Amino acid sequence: CVSTSGGTEAFF.